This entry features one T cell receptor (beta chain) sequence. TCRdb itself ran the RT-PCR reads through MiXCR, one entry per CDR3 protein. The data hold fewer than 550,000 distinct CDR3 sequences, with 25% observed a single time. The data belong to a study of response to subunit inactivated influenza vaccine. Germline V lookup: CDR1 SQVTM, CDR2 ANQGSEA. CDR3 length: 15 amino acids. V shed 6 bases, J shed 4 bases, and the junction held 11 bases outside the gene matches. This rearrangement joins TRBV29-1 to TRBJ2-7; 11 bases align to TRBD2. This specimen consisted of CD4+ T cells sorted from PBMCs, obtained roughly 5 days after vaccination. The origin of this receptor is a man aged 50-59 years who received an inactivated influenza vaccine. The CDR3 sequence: CSVLPTSGRRYEQYF. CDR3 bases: TGCAGCGTCCTACCTACTAGCGGGAGACGGTACGAGCAGTACTTC.